Sequencing of this T cell receptor (beta chain) was carried out in a study of monozygotic twins with inflammatory bowel disease. Findings and limits, study-wide: For repertoire similarity, concordant twins did not differ from discordant twins, possibly because power was limited.

Template switching added UMIs carrying a 6-nucleotide sample barcode. Two nested PCRs, run for approximately 17 and 9 cycles, were applied to TCRalpha and TCRbeta cDNA. TCRdb processed the 5' RACE reads again and assigns one entry to each CDR3 protein, with no DNA. Here the sample table reports more than 100,000 distinct CDR3 sequences. Blood was drawn at 2.5 ml per donor. Per the germline V gene, CDR1 is MNHEY and CDR2 is SMNVEV (reference sequence). The CDR3 runs to 13 residues. With respect to this clonotype: Its antigen is as yet unknown.

The source of this sequence is a human donor with ulcerative colitis or Crohn's disease, or a healthy co-twin of an affected twin (not recorded which). The V call is TRBV27, the J call TRBJ2-7; TCRdb indicates TRBD1, and absent DNA this call remains unverified. Sequenced: blood. The CDR3 is CASSTSPGYEQYF.